This TCR beta chain was obtained from a study of CD8+ T cells in alopecia areata. Following RNA extraction, reverse transcription yielded cDNA that acted as the sequencing template. Generated by immunoSEQ multiplex PCR, the TCRdb table keeps only in-frame clones and is missing some. The table has fewer than 250,000 clones, approximately 57% seen once. Treatment in this sample: oral pan-JAK inhibitor, 5-10 mg twice daily. The J segment lost 4 bases and the V segment lost 6 bases, leaving 12 bases of the junction unmatched. Germline V CDR1 and CDR2: SGHDT, YYEEEE. This CDR3 contains 15 residues. The sequenced sample was CD4+ T cells sorted from blood, obtained at week 24, from a patient treated with tofacitinib. The sequence derives from a human donor with alopecia areata. The chain joins TRBV5-6 to TRBJ1-1; 7 bases agree with TRBD1. DNA of the CDR3: TGTGCCAGCAACAACGCAGGGCCAGGGGGCACTGAAGCTTTCTTT. It yields the protein CASNNAGPGGTEAFF.